The entry below gives a single TCR beta chain sequence along with its context. Its target is unknown. The junction does not match germline at one end; this may be a read error. The record originates from a study of T cell responses to AZD1222 COVID-19 vaccine. Study-wide points: A rise in Spike-specific TCR breadth and depth followed two AZD1222 doses. Only a handful of people who got AZD1222 tested seropositive at baseline. The reported proportion of spike-specific TCRs targeting unmutated variant regions was nearly half.

CDR3 length: 12 amino acids. Only in-frame clones appear in the TCRdb table, and some are missing; sequencing was by immunoSEQ multiplex PCR. The sample includes approximately 170,000 clones, approximately 89% of them seen just once. Here the sequenced sample was peripheral blood, taken on day 0 of AZD1222 vaccination. This sequence joins TRBV12-3 or TRBV12-4 and TRBJ2-3; D gene uncertain. The TCR sequence derives from an adult in good health. This chain's CDR3 is CASSPDLRPEHF. Written as DNA, the CDR3 is TGTGCCAGCAGTCCCGATTTGCGGCCGGAGCATTTT.